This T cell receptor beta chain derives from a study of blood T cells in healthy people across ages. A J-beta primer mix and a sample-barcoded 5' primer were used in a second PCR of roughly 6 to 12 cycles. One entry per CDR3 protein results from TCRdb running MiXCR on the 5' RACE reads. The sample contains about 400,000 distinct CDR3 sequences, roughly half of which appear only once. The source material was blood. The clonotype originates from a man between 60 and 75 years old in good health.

As DNA, the CDR3 is TGTGCCATCAGTGATTCCGGGAACCCTGCAGAGACTCAGTACTTC. Residues: CAISDSGNPAETQYF. The rearrangement joins TRBV10-3 to TRBJ2-7; perhaps TRBD2 as D (5 bases). V shed 3 bases and J shed 10 bases, with 22 bases lying between them. The CDR3 is 15 amino acids. CDR1 and CDR2 (germline): ENHRY, SYGVKD.